Listed below are T cell receptor beta chains from one sample, sequenced in a study of response to subunit inactivated influenza vaccine. A single record per CDR3 protein comes from TCRdb applying MiXCR to the RT-PCR reads. The table shows about 500,000 distinct CDR3 sequences, with approximately 7.2% occurring only once. Sequencing used PBMCs from blood, obtained 23 to 25 months after vaccination. These receptors were taken from a man between 50 and 75 years old who received an inactivated influenza vaccine. The CDR3 runs from the conserved cysteine through the conserved F or W. Fields, in order: clone size, J gene, D gene, V gene, CDR3 DNA, CDR3 protein. D genes are given only for firm matches. Some rows have no size entry. The others give once, few or many, or a class for an expanded clone.

size: few
J: TRBJ2-5
D: -
V: TRBV7-9
DNA: TGTGCCAGCAGCTACAGGACCCTAGTTGAGACCCAGTACTTC
CDR3: CASSYRTLVETQYF

size: -
J: TRBJ2-7
D: TRBD1
V: TRBV5-1
DNA: TGCGCCAGCAGCTTGGATTTAGGGACAGGGGGCTACGACGAGCAGTACTTC
CDR3: CASSLDLGTGGYDEQYF

size: many
J: TRBJ1-1
D: -
V: TRBV5-1
DNA: TGCGCCAGCGGGGGTCTTTCCGCCCGGAACACTGAAGCTTTCTTT
CDR3: CASGGLSARNTEAFF

size: few
J: TRBJ2-1
D: TRBD2
V: TRBV7-2
DNA: TGTGCCAGCAAAACCACATCGCTAGCGGGACCGTACAATGAGCAGTTCTTC
CDR3: CASKTTSLAGPYNEQFF

size: few
J: TRBJ2-3
D: TRBD1
V: TRBV24-1
DNA: TGTGCCACCAGGGGGACAGCGAGGATGGATACGCAGTATTTT
CDR3: CATRGTARMDTQYF

size: many
J: TRBJ1-1
D: -
V: TRBV7-9
DNA: TGTGCCAGCAGCTTTCTAACAGGGTTGAACACTGAAGCTTTCTTT
CDR3: CASSFLTGLNTEAFF

size: few
J: TRBJ2-7
D: -
V: TRBV6-1
DNA: TGTGCCAGCAGTCGGGACCGCTACTCCTACGAGCAGTACTTC
CDR3: CASSRDRYSYEQYF

size: many
J: TRBJ2-7
D: -
V: TRBV20-1
DNA: TGCAGTGCTAGAGAGACAGACGAGCAGTACTTC
CDR3: CSARETDEQYF

size: many
J: TRBJ2-1
D: -
V: TRBV27
DNA: TGCGCCAGCAGCCTGAGCTCCTACAATGAGCAGTTCTTC
CDR3: CASSLSSYNEQFF

size: few
J: TRBJ2-7
D: TRBD2
V: TRBV11-1
DNA: TGTGCCAGCAGCTTAGCGCGGGGCCTAGCGGGCGTGAACTACGAGCAGTACTTC
CDR3: CASSLARGLAGVNYEQYF

size: many
J: TRBJ2-7
D: -
V: TRBV29-1
DNA: TGCAGCGTGTGGTCCGAGGCCTACGAGCAGTACTTC
CDR3: CSVWSEAYEQYF

size: -
J: TRBJ2-5
D: TRBD1
V: TRBV4-1
DNA: TGCGCCAGCAGCCAGACAGGGTTAGAGACCCAGTACTTC
CDR3: CASSQTGLETQYF

size: -
J: TRBJ2-1
D: -
V: TRBV6-1
DNA: TGTGCCAGCAAAAGGGGGGACGCCGTGTCTGAGCAGTTCTTC
CDR3: CASKRGDAVSEQFF

size: many
J: TRBJ2-3
D: TRBD2
V: TRBV5-8
DNA: TGTGCCAGCAGCCCCGGGACTAGCGGGGGGGGCACAGATACGCAGTATTTT
CDR3: CASSPGTSGGGTDTQYF

size: few
J: TRBJ2-3
D: TRBD2
V: TRBV3-1
DNA: TGTGCCAGCAGCCAATTTTACGGGGGGGGGTCAGATACGCAGTATTTT
CDR3: CASSQFYGGGSDTQYF

size: few
J: TRBJ1-1
D: -
V: TRBV5-5
DNA: TGTGCCAGCAGCTCATCATGGGGGGACACTGAAGCTTTCTTT
CDR3: CASSSSWGDTEAFF

size: many
J: TRBJ2-1
D: TRBD2
V: TRBV20-1
DNA: TGCAGTGCTAGAGGCTCCACTAGCGGGAGAATGAATGAGCAGTTCTTC
CDR3: CSARGSTSGRMNEQFF

size: few
J: TRBJ2-2
D: -
V: TRBV5-6
DNA: TGTGCCAGCAGCTTGCCATTCACCGGGGAGCTGTTTTTT
CDR3: CASSLPFTGELFF

size: few
J: TRBJ1-2
D: -
V: TRBV7-2
DNA: TGTGCCAGCAGCTTGGCCTGGGATGGCTACACCTTC
CDR3: CASSLAWDGYTF

size: many
J: TRBJ1-5
D: -
V: TRBV28
DNA: TGTGCCAGCAGTTTAGGCGCTTACAATCAGCCCCAGCATTTT
CDR3: CASSLGAYNQPQHF

size: many
J: TRBJ2-5
D: TRBD2
V: TRBV10-2
DNA: TGCGCCAGCAGTGCGGGGGGGGTTAAAGAGACCCAGTACTTC
CDR3: CASSAGGVKETQYF

size: -
J: TRBJ1-2
D: -
V: TRBV12-3/TRBV12-4
DNA: TGTGCCAGCACAGCCGACAGGAACTATGGCTACACCTTC
CDR3: CASTADRNYGYTF

size: many
J: TRBJ2-5
D: -
V: TRBV20-1
DNA: TGCAGTGCTAGAGATCTAGGGTTCCAAGAGACCCAGTACTTC
CDR3: CSARDLGFQETQYF

size: few
J: TRBJ2-1
D: TRBD2
V: TRBV27
DNA: TGTGCCAGCAGCCCTCGACTAACGGGGGGGCCGAGCAATGAGCAGTTCTTC
CDR3: CASSPRLTGGPSNEQFF

size: few
J: TRBJ1-5
D: -
V: TRBV5-5
DNA: TGTGCCAGCAGCTGGGACACCTATAGCAATCAGCCCCAGCATTTT
CDR3: CASSWDTYSNQPQHF

size: many
J: TRBJ2-7
D: -
V: TRBV15
DNA: TGTGCCACCAGCAGAGATATCGGCCCTTACGAGCAGTACTTC
CDR3: CATSRDIGPYEQYF

size: few
J: TRBJ2-1
D: TRBD1
V: TRBV28
DNA: TGTGCCAGCAGCTCCGGACAGGTATCCTACAATGAGCAGTTCTTC
CDR3: CASSSGQVSYNEQFF

size: few
J: TRBJ1-4
D: TRBD1
V: TRBV5-1
DNA: TGCGCCAGCAGCTTGGTACCCGGGACAGGATTTGAAAAACTGTTTTTT
CDR3: CASSLVPGTGFEKLFF

size: few
J: TRBJ2-1
D: TRBD2
V: TRBV9
DNA: TGTGCCAGCAGCGTTGCACCGAGCGGGAGAGGTGACAATGAGCAGTTCTTC
CDR3: CASSVAPSGRGDNEQFF

size: few
J: TRBJ1-2
D: -
V: TRBV9
DNA: TGTGCCAGCAGCGTAGTTAACGGCGGCTACACCTTC
CDR3: CASSVVNGGYTF

size: few
J: TRBJ1-5
D: -
V: TRBV5-5
DNA: TGTGCCAGCAGCCCCGAGAACGGTTACAATCAGCCCCAGCATTTT
CDR3: CASSPENGYNQPQHF

size: many
J: TRBJ1-6
D: -
V: TRBV5-1
DNA: TGCGCCAGCAGCTTAGGCGACGGAAATTCACCCCTCCACTTT
CDR3: CASSLGDGNSPLHF

size: few
J: TRBJ2-3
D: TRBD2
V: TRBV12-3/TRBV12-4
DNA: TGTGCCAGCAGTTCGCCGGGAGTGCTAGCGGGGGACAAAAGCACAGATACGCAGTATTTT
CDR3: CASSSPGVLAGDKSTDTQYF

size: few
J: TRBJ2-5
D: -
V: TRBV29-1
DNA: TGCAGCGCATCTACCACAGGGCAAGAGACCCAGTACTTC
CDR3: CSASTTGQETQYF

size: few
J: TRBJ2-2
D: TRBD2
V: TRBV12-3/TRBV12-4
DNA: TGTGCCAGCAGTTTTATTGCGGGGGGTCGGTCCGGGGAGCTGTTTTTT
CDR3: CASSFIAGGRSGELFF

size: few
J: TRBJ2-2
D: TRBD2
V: TRBV20-1
DNA: TGCAGTGCTAGAGATAGACTAGCGGGAACCACCGGGGAGCTGTTTTTT
CDR3: CSARDRLAGTTGELFF

size: -
J: TRBJ2-7
D: -
V: TRBV3-1
DNA: TGTGCCAGCAGCCAAGGGTGGGTATCCGACTACGAGCAGTACTTC
CDR3: CASSQGWVSDYEQYF

size: -
J: TRBJ2-5
D: TRBD1
V: TRBV12-3/TRBV12-4
DNA: TGTGCCAGCAGCCGACAGGGGCTGCAAGTGACCCAGTACTTC
CDR3: CASSRQGLQVTQYF

size: -
J: TRBJ2-3
D: TRBD1
V: TRBV6-1
DNA: TGTGCCACCGACAGGGTTCTTCTTCAAGATACGCAGTATTTT
CDR3: CATDRVLLQDTQYF

size: many
J: TRBJ2-1
D: TRBD2
V: TRBV4-3
DNA: TGCGCCAGCAGCCAAGGTTTCGGGACTAGCGGGGACAATGAGCAGTTCTTC
CDR3: CASSQGFGTSGDNEQFF

size: many
J: TRBJ2-3
D: TRBD2
V: TRBV20-1
DNA: TGCAGTGCTAGAAATTTTCTAGCGGGGGGCCTTGTAGATACGCAGTATTTT
CDR3: CSARNFLAGGLVDTQYF

size: -
J: TRBJ2-4
D: TRBD1
V: TRBV6-1
DNA: TGTGCCAGCAGTCCACCCGGGACAGTGACTCACATTCAGTACTTC
CDR3: CASSPPGTVTHIQYF

size: few
J: TRBJ2-6
D: -
V: TRBV3-1
DNA: TGTGCCAGCAGCCAAGGTCTAGTGAGCTCTGGGGCCAACGTCCTGACTTTC
CDR3: CASSQGLVSSGANVLTF

size: -
J: TRBJ2-1
D: -
V: TRBV7-2
DNA: TGTGCCAGCAGTTTCGGTAGGATCTCCTACAATGAGCAGTTCTTC
CDR3: CASSFGRISYNEQFF

size: few
J: TRBJ2-7
D: TRBD2
V: TRBV28
DNA: TGTGCCAGCAGTTTACCTAGCGGGGGGGCTGGCGAGCAGTACTTC
CDR3: CASSLPSGGAGEQYF

size: few
J: TRBJ2-1
D: -
V: TRBV6-1
DNA: TGTGCCAGCAGCGGAAGGAACAGAGACAATGAGCAGTTCTTC
CDR3: CASSGRNRDNEQFF

size: few
J: TRBJ2-7
D: -
V: TRBV5-4
DNA: TGTGCCAGCAGCTTGATACAGACGTCCTACGAGCAGTACTTC
CDR3: CASSLIQTSYEQYF

size: -
J: TRBJ2-3
D: TRBD2
V: TRBV20-1
DNA: TGCAGTGCCCTACTCCCTAGCGGGAGTGCAGATACGCAGTATTTT
CDR3: CSALLPSGSADTQYF

size: -
J: TRBJ1-4
D: -
V: TRBV10-3
DNA: TGTGCCATCAGTGAAGGGCGGCCAACTAATGAAAAACTGTTTTTT
CDR3: CAISEGRPTNEKLFF

size: few
J: TRBJ2-2
D: TRBD2
V: TRBV20-1
DNA: TGCAGTGCTAGAGACGTGGGGAGGGGCCCCAACACCGGGGAGCTGTTTTTT
CDR3: CSARDVGRGPNTGELFF

size: -
J: TRBJ1-2
D: -
V: TRBV18
DNA: TGTGCCAGCTCACGGGATACCTATGGCTACACCTTC
CDR3: CASSRDTYGYTF

size: -
J: TRBJ2-4
D: TRBD1
V: TRBV7-8
DNA: TGTGCCAGCAGCTCGGACAGGGGGCAATCCATTCAGTACTTC
CDR3: CASSSDRGQSIQYF

size: -
J: TRBJ2-1
D: -
V: TRBV9
DNA: TGTGCCAGCAGCGTAGGCGGTCTAGCGCCTGATGAGCAGTTCTTC
CDR3: CASSVGGLAPDEQFF